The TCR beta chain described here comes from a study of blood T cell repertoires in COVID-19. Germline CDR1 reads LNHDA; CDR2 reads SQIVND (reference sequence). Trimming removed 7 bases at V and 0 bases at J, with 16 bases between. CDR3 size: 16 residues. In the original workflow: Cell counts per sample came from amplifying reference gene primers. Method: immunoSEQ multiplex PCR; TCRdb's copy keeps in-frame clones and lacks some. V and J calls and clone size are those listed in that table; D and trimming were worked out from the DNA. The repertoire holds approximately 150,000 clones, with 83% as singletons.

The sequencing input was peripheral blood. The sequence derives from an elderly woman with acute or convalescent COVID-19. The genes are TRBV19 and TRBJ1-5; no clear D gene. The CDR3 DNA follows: TGTGCCAGTACTAAACAGAGAGCCGTTAGCAATCAGCCCCAGCATTTT. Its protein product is CASTKQRAVSNQPQHF.